This T cell receptor beta chain was obtained from a study of T cell repertoires in aging, cancer and after chemotherapy (dated by TCRdb to between 2018 and 2021). As for the study more broadly: Donors spanned six age groups from 30 or younger to 70 or older, with at least three individuals per group. In the hematological group, paired pre- and post-chemotherapy samples were obtained from chronic lymphocytic leukemia patients treated with fludarabine- or bendamustine-based regimens. About 8.3 million TCR reads were contained in the full dataset. To look at immunoaging and at how T cells reconstitute after chemotherapy, the study profiled TCR beta repertoires in peripheral blood from both healthy donors and cancer patients. The cohort comprised 200 to 250 cancer patients, approximately 90 with hematological and over 110 with solid cancers, plus 95 healthy donors as a reference group.

Relative to its sample, this clonotype is medium-sized (0.01 to 0.1%). This clone's antigen is unknown. Qualities for individual bases were not recorded, and no much larger clone is one base off. The cysteine opens and the phenylalanine closes a CDR3 of 14 amino acids. Kept here is only the CDR3 DNA, which spans 42 bases and is read in frame from base 1. Germline trimming: 8 bases from V, 8 bases from J; junction bases outside gene matches: 11. Based on the germline V gene, the CDR1 and CDR2 sequences are MNHNS and SASEGT. General conclusions and limits of the study: It was noted by the authors that conclusions about immunological memory after chemotherapy cannot be drawn from the repertoire data. In healthy donors, the decline in TCR diversity with age was mainly explained by loss of richness, whereas in cancer patients loss of evenness was also found to contribute. Hematological cancer patients had lymphoid organ infiltration, which may itself impair thymic emigration or peripheral T cell expansion. Compared with age-matched healthy donors, untreated patients with hematological or solid cancers had significantly lower TCR diversity and higher clonality in blood. An increase in median generation probability over the chemotherapy interval was observed in both cancer cohorts, suggesting that the repertoire was reconstituted through rebound thymic output.

Multiplex touch-down PCR with a mixed TRB-A/B primer pool was used to amplify rearranged TRB sequences covering the V, D and J segments. Illumina adapters and sample indices were added to the amplicons in two consecutive PCR reactions performed with Phusion HS II polymerase. Amplicons were gel-purified using the NucleoSpin Gel and PCR Clean-up kit and were subsequently checked with Qubit and an Agilent 2100 Bioanalyzer. Sequencing of libraries was carried out on an Illumina MiSeq in 600-cycle, single-indexed, paired-end runs. The authors processed their data as follows. MiXCR versions 2.12 and 3.0.5 were used to process TRB sequences. Each unique CDR3 nucleotide sequence was treated as one clone, and only productive sequences with two or more reads were kept. Shannon diversity, evenness, clonality (one minus evenness), and alpha-parameterized diversity profiles from alpha 0 to 5 were included as repertoire metrics. The IGoR algorithm was used to calculate generation probabilities of clones in the paired pre- and post-chemotherapy samples. TCRdb reworked the public reads: Q25 trimming with fastp, MiXCR clone assembly, productive beta chains retained. Under each unique CDR3 protein, matching rows form one entry showing the most common genes and DNA. The V and J calls were determined by TCRdb, not by the authors. A total of some 9,000 distinct CDR3 sequences appear in this sample, 20% to 30% of them only once. The ten largest clones add up to around 2.8% of the sample.

TCR beta rearrangements were amplified from genomic DNA isolated from peripheral blood, not from sorted cells or RNA. The sequence was obtained from a human donor with a blood cancer. The chain was built from TRBV6-1 and TRBJ1-2; TRBD1 fits 10 bases in the junction. Sequenced material: blood. The CDR3 reads as follows: CASQGQGGGWGYTF. The sequenced DNA: TGTGCCAGCCAAGGACAGGGGGGAGGGTGGGGCTACACCTTC.